These T cell receptor beta chains were read from a single sample in a study of blood T cells in healthy people across ages. Via MiXCR, TCRdb re-called the 5' RACE reads, giving one row per CDR3 protein. Among roughly 2 million distinct CDR3 sequences listed, 40% to 55% were seen once. Source material: blood. All receptors derive from a woman between 40 and 50 years old in good health. The CDR3 runs from the conserved cysteine through the conserved F or W. D genes are given only for firm matches. Clone size is given for some rows only: seen once, a few or many times, or a class if the clone is expanded.

>TRBV12-3/TRBV12-4|-|-|TRBJ2-4
CASSLPGGKNIQYF
TGTGCCAGCAGTTTACCTGGAGGCAAAAACATTCAGTACTTC
>TRBV13|-|-|TRBJ2-3
CASSVGTGKDTQYF
TGTGCCAGCAGCGTAGGCACAGGGAAGGATACGCAGTATTTT
>TRBV5-1|-|-|TRBJ1-1
CASSPFFGTEAFF
TGCGCCAGCAGCCCGTTTTTCGGCACTGAAGCTTTCTTT
>TRBV9|-|few|TRBJ2-1
CASSVEVSFYNEQFF
TGTGCCAGCAGCGTAGAGGTCAGTTTTTACAATGAGCAGTTCTTC
>TRBV7-2|-|-|TRBJ1-2
CASSSSPDRLWGYTF
TGTGCCAGCAGCTCAAGCCCCGACAGGCTATGGGGCTACACCTTC
>TRBV20-1|-|-|TRBJ2-7
CSAREGTASSYEQYF
TGCAGTGCTAGAGAAGGGACCGCCAGCTCCTACGAGCAGTACTTC
>TRBV5-6|-|-|TRBJ2-7
CASSLENTRTYEQYF
TGTGCCAGCAGCTTGGAAAACACAAGAACCTACGAGCAGTACTTC
>TRBV5-6|-|-|TRBJ2-5
CASSLRQNPQETQYF
TGTGCCAGCAGCTTGAGACAGAACCCCCAAGAGACCCAGTACTTC
>TRBV7-2|TRBD1|few|TRBJ2-5
CASTRGPGETQYF
TGTGCCAGCACCAGGGGGCCGGGAGAGACCCAGTACTTC
>TRBV5-1|TRBD2|many|TRBJ2-1
CASSLSGGRGEQFF
TGCGCCAGCAGCTTGTCGGGGGGGCGAGGTGAGCAGTTCTTC